This T cell receptor (beta chain) originates from a study of identical twins. Study findings and constraints: Out-of-frame TCR alpha sharing observed in monozygotic twins exceeded model estimates.

Template switching supplied a universal primer site; unique molecular identifiers were carried on the cDNA. One entry per CDR3 protein results from TCRdb running MiXCR on the 5' RACE reads. The sample has 400,000 to 600,000 distinct CDR3 sequences; approximately 20% are singletons. V was pared by 0 bases and J by 0 bases, with 11 bases between. The CDR3 sequence is 16 residues long. Germline V gene data show CDR1 as SGHDN and CDR2 as FVKESK. With respect to this clonotype: Its antigen remains unknown.

These records were also assigned to another study, of yellow fever vaccine responses in identical twins.

Sequenced sample: CD4+ T cells sorted from blood. The TCR comes from a woman between 18 and 29 years old in good health. The chain employs TRBV14 and TRBJ1-2; no reliable D call. The CDR3: CASSQERRASNYGYTF. The CDR3 DNA reads as TGTGCCAGCAGCCAAGAAAGGAGGGCGTCTAACTATGGCTACACCTTC.